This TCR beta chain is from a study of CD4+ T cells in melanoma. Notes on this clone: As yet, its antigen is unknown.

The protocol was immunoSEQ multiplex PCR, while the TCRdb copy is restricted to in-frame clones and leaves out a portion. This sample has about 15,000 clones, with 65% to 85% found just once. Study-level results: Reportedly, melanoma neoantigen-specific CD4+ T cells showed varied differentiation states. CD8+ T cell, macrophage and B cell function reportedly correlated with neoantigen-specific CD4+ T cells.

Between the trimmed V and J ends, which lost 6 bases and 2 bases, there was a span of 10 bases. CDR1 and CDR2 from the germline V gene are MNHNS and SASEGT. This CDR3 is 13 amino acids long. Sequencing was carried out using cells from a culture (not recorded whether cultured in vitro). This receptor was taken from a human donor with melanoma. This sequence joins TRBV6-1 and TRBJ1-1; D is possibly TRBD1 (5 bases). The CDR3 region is CASRTTVNTEAFF. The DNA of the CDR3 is TGTGCCAGCAGAACGACAGTTAACACTGAAGCTTTCTTT.